The 16 T cell receptor beta chains presented below share a single source sample, sequenced in a study of cytomegalovirus exposure and HLA in healthy donors. PCR was performed using 60 Vbeta and 13 Jbeta primers. Profiled with immunoSEQ multiplex PCR; TCRdb holds only in-frame clones, not every one. The top ten clones hold roughly 1.6% of a sample with under 300,000 clones, about 93% of them seen once. Sequencing was performed on PBMCs. These receptors came from a girl aged 2 to 10 in good health and CMV-seronegative.

J is TRBJ2-1 and V is TRBV28; TRBD2 matches at 7 bases. Germline CDR1 reads MDHEN; CDR2 reads SYDVKM. This CDR3 is 19 amino acids long. Germline trimming cut 6 bases from V and 7 bases from J; bases unmatched to any gene: 24. The DNA for the CDR3 is TGTGCCAGCAGACGTCGAGCGGGGACCAAACCTTTACAAGGAAATGAGCAGTTCTTC. Encoded protein: CASRRRAGTKPLQGNEQFF. Together with reference TRBV28 and TRBJ2-1, the CDR3 gives the full variable domain: DVKVTQSSRYLVKRTGEKVFLECVQDMDHENMFWYRQDPGLGLRLIYFSYDVKMKEKGDIPEGYSVSREKKERFSLILESASTNQTSMYLCASRRRAGTKPLQGNEQFFGPGTRLTVL.

V usage is TRBV15 and J usage is TRBJ1-5; D unresolved. Trimming removed 9 bases at V and 1 base at J, with 13 bases between. The germline CDR1 and CDR2 sequences are LNHNV and YYDKDF (reference sequence). CDR3 length equals 14 residues. This CDR3 is CATGRRASNQPQHF. CDR3 DNA: TGTGCCACGGGGAGGAGGGCAAGCAATCAGCCCCAGCATTTT.

This clone has a single count. The rearrangement joins TRBV2 to TRBJ2-1; 13 bases map to TRBD2. The CDR3 runs 22 residues. Per germline, CDR1 SNHLY and CDR2 FYNNEI. V dropped 8 bases and J dropped 4; count of bases not matched to a gene: 26. This CDR3 is CASGWAISPSVSTSGRYNEQFF. Here the CDR3 DNA reads TGTGCCAGCGGGTGGGCAATATCCCCGTCGGTATCGACTAGCGGGAGGTACAATGAGCAGTTCTTC.

The chain carries TRBV10-1 and TRBJ2-2, with 10 nucleotides matching TRBD2. The germline gives CDR1 WNHNN, CDR2 SYGVQD (reference sequence). This CDR3 has 13 amino acids. J gave up 7 bases and V 5 bases, and 1 base lay outside the gene matches. CDR3 sequence reads: CASSLAGVGELFF. Written as DNA, the CDR3 is TGCGCCAGCAGTCTAGCGGGAGTCGGGGAGCTGTTTTTT.

V and J are TRBV2 and TRBJ2-7; D may be TRBD1 (7 bases). V lost 5 bases to trimming and J lost 5 bases, with 16 bases between them. The germline V gene encodes CDR1 SNHLY and CDR2 FYNNEI. The CDR3 runs to 14 residues. CDR3 protein: CASSPGGFGDEQYF. The CDR3 region has the DNA TGTGCCAGCAGTCCAGGGGGGTTTGGCGACGAGCAGTACTTC.

The CDR3 spells CATNRGDHEQFF. CDR3 DNA sequence: TGTGCCACCAACAGGGGGGACCATGAGCAGTTCTTC. This rearrangement joins TRBV2 to TRBJ2-1; 8 nucleotides align to TRBD1. V lost 10 bases, J lost 8 bases, and 7 bases stayed unmatched. Germline V CDR1 and CDR2: SNHLY, FYNNEI. The CDR3 spans 12 residues.

The chain recombines TRBV6-5 with TRBJ2-2; maybe TRBD1 (6 bases). Trimming took 2 bases from V and 4 from J, leaving 11 bases between them. Germline CDR1 and CDR2: MNHEY and SVGAGI. This CDR3 comprises 15 residues. DNA of the CDR3: TGTGCCAGCAGTTACGGGGTGGGGGCCACCGGGGAGCTGTTTTTT. Translating gives CASSYGVGATGELFF.

This clone has a handful of counts. Germline and junction disagree at one end, which may indicate a read error. CDR3 region: CASSGSGTGVDTIYF. Here the CDR3 DNA reads TGTGCCAGCAGCGGGAGCGGGACAGGGGTGGACACTATATATTTT. J is TRBJ1-3 and V is TRBV5-4, with 10 bases fitting TRBD1. The CDR3 length is 15 residues. Germline V gene sequence: CDR1 SGHNT, CDR2 YYREEE (reference sequence).

The chain uses TRBV5-6 and TRBJ2-7, with 12 nucleotides matching TRBD2. The CDR3 is 16 residues long. Trimming took 4 bases from V and 2 from J; bases not matched to a gene: 7. Germline CDR1 is SGHDT and CDR2 is YYEEEE. CDR3: CASSHFLAGGPYEQYF. For the CDR3, the DNA is TGTGCCAGCAGCCACTTCCTAGCGGGGGGGCCCTACGAGCAGTACTTC.

V gene TRBV27 combines with J gene TRBJ2-3; tentatively, D is TRBD1 (5 bases). Germline V gene lookup returns CDR1 MNHEY and CDR2 SMNVEV (reference sequence). The V end lost 4 bases, the J end lost 2 bases, and 10 bases lay between the germline ends. The CDR3 has 14 amino acids. As DNA, the CDR3 is TGTGCCAGCAGTTGGGGCCGTGACACAGATACGCAGTATTTT. Its translation is CASSWGRDTDTQYF.

The chain carries TRBV7-6 and TRBJ2-1; D may be TRBD2 (6 bases). The germline V gene has CDR1 SGHVS and CDR2 FNYEAQ. The V end lost 5 bases, the J end lost 6 bases, and 14 bases lay between the germline ends. The CDR3 runs to 14 residues. The chain's CDR3 is CASSPSGGVNEQFF. The CDR3 region has the DNA TGTGCCAGCAGCCCCTCGGGCGGGGTCAATGAGCAGTTCTTC.

The rearrangement uses TRBV19 and TRBJ1-2; D unclear. V was cut by 3 bases and J by 2 bases, with 13 bases left in between. Germline CDR1 and CDR2: LNHDA and SQIVND (reference sequence). This CDR3 is built from 15 residues. The DNA for the CDR3 is TGTGCCAGTAGTATTCCGCTCGTGGCAAACTATGGCTACACCTTC. This gives the protein CASSIPLVANYGYTF. Looking up the rest from reference TRBV19 and TRBJ1-2 gives the full variable domain: DGGITQSPKYLFRKEGQNVTLSCEQNLNHDAMYWYRQDPGQGLRLIYYSQIVNDFQKGDIAEGYSVSREKKESFPLTVTSAQKNPTAFYLCASSIPLVANYGYTFGSGTRLTVV.

The sample holds one count of this clone. This sequence joins TRBV18 and TRBJ1-4, with 10 bases lining up with TRBD1. Trimming cost V 2 bases and J 0 bases; bases outside gene matches: 0. This CDR3 comprises 16 residues. Germline CDR1 KGHSH, CDR2 LQKENI. CDR3 loop: CASSPGTGATNEKLFF. The CDR3 nucleotides read TGTGCCAGCTCACCAGGGACAGGGGCAACTAATGAAAAACTGTTTTTT.

The V gene is TRBV4-1, the J gene TRBJ2-1; D remains ambiguous. Germline values: CDR1 MGHRA, CDR2 YSYEKL. The ends were cut back, 1 base at V and 6 bases at J, with 7 bases in the middle. The CDR3 totals 13 residues. The CDR3 region is CASSQGWSNEQFF. The CDR3 DNA follows: TGCGCCAGCAGCCAAGGGTGGAGCAATGAGCAGTTCTTC.

The chain is built from TRBV30 and TRBJ2-5; TRBD2 matches 8 bases. This CDR3 is 16 amino acids long. The germline CDR1 and CDR2 sequences are GTSNPN and SVGIG (reference sequence). J gave up 4 bases and V 1 base, and 11 bases lay outside the gene matches. The CDR3 DNA is TGTGCCTGGAGTGGAAGGGTAGCGGGACTAGGAGAGACCCAGTACTTC. Translated, it gives CAWSGRVAGLGETQYF.

The rearrangement joins TRBV13 to TRBJ2-2, with a tentative D call TRBD1 (6 bases). CDR1 is PRHDT, CDR2 FYEKMQ, per germline (reference sequence). Trimming stripped 6 bases from V and 1 base from J, with 12 bases between. The CDR3 contains 15 residues. The CDR3 DNA is TGTGCCAGCAGACGGGACAACCTGAACACCGGGGAGCTGTTTTTT. Translating gives CASRRDNLNTGELFF. The whole variable domain, filled in from reference TRBV13 and TRBJ2-2, reads AAGVIQSPRHLIKEKRETATLKCYPIPRHDTVYWYQQGPGQDPQFLISFYEKMQSDKGSIPDRFSAQQFSDYHSELNMSSLELGDSALYFCASRRDNLNTGELFFGEGSRLTVL.